This TCR beta chain was identified in a study of response to subunit inactivated influenza vaccine. The CDR3 totals 17 residues. Germline loops: CDR1 LGHNA, CDR2 YSLEER. V dropped 0 bases and J dropped 4 bases, with 15 bases sitting between them. This clonotype was counted only a few times. TCRdb passed the RT-PCR reads through MiXCR, listing each CDR3 protein once. The sample contains roughly 500,000 distinct CDR3 sequences, roughly 23% of which appear only once. The chain employs TRBV4-3 and TRBJ2-2; perhaps D is TRBD1 or TRBD2 (5 bases each). The sample in question was CD4+ T cells sorted from PBMCs, obtained around 5 days after vaccination. This receptor was obtained from a middle-aged man who received an inactivated influenza vaccine. CDR3 sequence: CASSQDLRGLGTGELFF. CDR3 in DNA: TGCGCCAGCAGCCAAGATCTTCGGGGCTTAGGCACCGGGGAGCTGTTTTTT.